The next 32 T cell receptor beta chains were all read from a single sample in a study of tumor and adjacent non-tumor tissue in lung cancer. The template was RNA from unsorted bulk tissue. TCRbeta libraries were built with three rounds of nested PCR, modified from ARM-PCR. Each CDR3 protein gets one entry after TCRdb re-called the multiplex PCR reads with MiXCR. The sample comprises about 200,000 distinct CDR3 sequences, 71% of which are singletons, and less than 25% rests with the top ten. The sequenced sample consisted of lung tumor tissue. The receptors derive from a man in his sixties with non-small cell lung cancer.

The chain couples TRBV12-3 or TRBV12-4 to TRBJ2-2; TRBD2 aligns across 11 bases. V was pared by 6 bases and J by 5 bases, with 5 bases of the junction left unmatched. The CDR3 is 15 amino acids. This CDR3 reads CASSRTSGLTGELFF. The CDR3 DNA follows: TGTGCCAGCAGCCGGACTAGCGGGTTGACCGGGGAGCTGTTTTTT.

This clonotype was found once. This CDR3 fails to terminate in the conserved phenylalanine or tryptophan, so it likely reflects a read error. V usage is TRBV5-6 and J usage is TRBJ2-2; 12 bases map to TRBD2. The CDR3 runs 17 residues. V trimming: 2 bases; J trimming: 5 bases; junction bases outside the gene matches: 7. Per the germline V gene, CDR1 is SGHDT and CDR2 is YYEEEE. CDR3 sequence reads: CASSFTTTSGRTGELFY. Written as DNA, the CDR3 is TGTGCCAGCAGCTTCACTACGACTAGCGGGAGAACCGGGGAGCTGTTTTAC.

This chain connects TRBV5-4 to TRBJ2-2; 8 bases are a match to TRBD2. Germline V gene data show CDR1 as SGHNT and CDR2 as YYREEE (reference sequence). V dropped 5 bases and J dropped 2; count of bases not matched to a gene: 8. This CDR3 spans 16 amino acids. Written as DNA, the CDR3 is TGTGCCAGCAGATCCTCAGCGGGAGCAAACACCGGGGAGCTGTTTTTT. Translation: CASRSSAGANTGELFF.

Worth noting for this clonotype: The junction differs from germline at one of its ends, possibly a read error. The CDR3 protein is CSTGIPGGVDTEALF. Written as DNA, the CDR3 is TGCAGTACAGGGATACCCGGGGGGGTGGACACTGAAGCTCTCTTT. The chain combines TRBV20-1 with TRBJ1-1; TRBD1 is a possible D gene (6 bases). Germline V gene sequence: CDR1 DFQATT, CDR2 SNEGSKA (reference sequence). This CDR3 spans 15 amino acids.

Of note for this clonotype: An end of the junction does not agree with germline; a read error may underlie this. CDR3 sequence reads: CASSGDSYGYIF. CDR3 coding DNA: TGTGCCAGCAGTGGGGACAGCTATGGCTACATCTTC. The rearrangement links TRBV6-1 to TRBJ1-2; 7 bases are a match to TRBD1. CDR3 length: 12 amino acids. Germline V gene sequence: CDR1 MNHNS, CDR2 SASEGT.

This clonotype appeared a few times. This may be a read error: a much more frequent sequence differs by one nucleotide. V gene TRBV20-1 combines with J gene TRBJ1-5; TRBD1 matches at 9 bases. The length of the CDR3 is 13 residues. Germline loops: CDR1 DFQATT, CDR2 SNEGSKA (reference sequence). The CDR3 sequence is CSARGTGNQPQQF. The DNA for the CDR3 is TGCAGTGCTAGGGGGACAGGGAATCAGCCCCAGCAGTTT.

This chain uses TRBV6-1 with TRBJ2-1, with D uncertain. Germline V lookup: CDR1 MNHNS, CDR2 SASEGT. V dropped 1 base and J dropped 12 bases, with 13 bases sitting between them. This CDR3 is built from 13 residues. CDR3 coding DNA: TGTGCCAGCAGTGAAGAATTTCAAGATGTGCAGTTCTTC. The encoded protein is CASSEEFQDVQFF.

In the case of this clonotype: Here the CDR3 omits its conserved ending phenylalanine or tryptophan, so a read error is the likely source. V gene TRBV11-3 combines with J gene TRBJ2-7, with D possibly TRBD2 on 5 matching bases. The length of the CDR3 is 15 residues. The ends were cut back, 6 bases at V and 2 bases at J, with 17 bases in the middle. The V gene's germline CDR1 is SGHNT and CDR2 YENEEA. The CDR3 DNA follows: TGTGCCAGCAGATTTCGGACTGGATTAACCTACGAGCAGTACCTC. Translated, it gives CASRFRTGLTYEQYL.

To note about this clonotype: A much larger clone lies one base from this, so it may be a read error. The chain joins TRBV6-1 to TRBJ2-2, with D unclear. The CDR3 consists of 16 residues. Germline CDR1 reads MNHNS; CDR2 reads SASEGT. V lost 5 bases, J lost 0 bases, and 13 bases lay in between. CDR3 sequence (DNA): TGTGCCAGCAGTACGCCGCACAGAACGAACACCGGGGAGCTGTTTTTT. Encoded protein: CASSTPHRTNTGELFF.

Concerning this clonotype itself: Sequence at one end of the junction differs from germline and may be a read error. The chain uses TRBV12-3 or TRBV12-4 and TRBJ1-4, with TRBD1 identical over 7 bases. This CDR3 is 14 amino acids long. CDR3 DNA sequence: TGTGGCAGCAGTAACCGACAGGGAAGAGAAAAACTGTTTTTT. Its protein product is CGSSNRQGREKLFF.

Worth noting for this clonotype: A single base separates this from a much larger clone, so it may be a read error. The chain links TRBV6-6 to TRBJ2-4; D is unresolved. The germline gives CDR1 MNHNY, CDR2 SVGAGI (reference sequence). The V end lost 7 bases, the J end lost 8 bases, and 18 bases lay between the germline ends. The CDR3 runs 14 residues. Written as DNA, the CDR3 is TGTGCCAGCACTACCGATAGTGAAGGTTACATTCAGTACTTC. Its translation is CASTTDSEGYIQYF.

Remarks on this clonotype: Given a much more abundant clone one base away, this may be a read error. This chain uses TRBV20-1 with TRBJ2-1; TRBD1 is a possible D gene (7 bases). The CDR3 covers 17 residues. Germline values: CDR1 DFQATT, CDR2 SNEGSKA (reference sequence). The CDR3 spells CIARGPAGQFSYNEQFF. For the CDR3, the DNA is TGCATTGCTAGAGGGCCTGCGGGACAGTTCTCCTACAATGAGCAGTTCTTC.

This clonotype came up once. This clone may be a read error of a much larger clone one base away. V is TRBV28 and J is TRBJ2-7; no definite D call. This CDR3 region has 11 residues. Germline assignment: CDR1 MDHEN and CDR2 SYDVKM. CDR3 coding DNA: TGTGCCATCAGTTTATGGTACGAGCAGTACTTC. This translates into CAISLWYEQYF.

Notes on this clonotype: A much larger clone differs by one base, so this may be a read error. The chain has TRBV12-3 or TRBV12-4 and TRBJ2-1; TRBD2 matches 10 bases. This CDR3 region has 16 residues. The DNA of the CDR3 is TGTACCAGCAGTTCCCGGGCTAGCGGGAGTTACAATGAGCAGTTCTTC. It encodes CTSSSRASGSYNEQFF.

This clonotype showed up many times. This chain uses TRBV29-1 with TRBJ1-1, with a tentative D call TRBD1 (5 bases). Trimming pared 7 bases from V and 2 bases from J, leaving 17 bases between. CDR3 length: 14 amino acids. Germline CDR1 and CDR2: SQVTM and ANQGSEA. CDR3 protein: CSGHDSKLNTEAFF. The CDR3, as DNA: TGCAGCGGCCATGACAGCAAACTTAACACTGAAGCTTTCTTT.

This clonotype was counted only a few times. This rearrangement joins TRBV7-9 to TRBJ1-4; D remains ambiguous. Trimming took 5 bases from V and 5 from J, leaving 3 bases between them. Germline-derived CDR1 and CDR2 are SEHNR and FQNEAQ (reference sequence). The CDR3 sequence is 11 residues long. The CDR3 bases are TGTGCCAGCAGCCGCAATGAAAAACTGTTTTTT. It codes for CASSRNEKLFF.

A word on this clonotype: A junction end diverges from the germline sequence, so it may reflect a read error. This sequence joins TRBV11-3 and TRBJ2-7; no definite D call. This CDR3 comprises 11 residues. CDR1 SGHNT and CDR2 YENEEA come from the germline V gene. The CDR3 is CANTDSILQYF. DNA of the CDR3: TGCGCCAACACCGATTCGATCTTGCAGTACTTC.

On this clonotype itself: Likely a read error: the CDR3 ends without its conserved phenylalanine or tryptophan. No DNA is shown, since the ends of the CDR3 on it are uncertain; the CDR3 is the one TCRdb lists. The CDR3 loop reads CSATNVRDTGWAQYI. The V gene is TRBV20-1, the J gene TRBJ2-7; TRBD2 is taken as the D call from the table, unchecked against the DNA. The CDR3 is 15 residues long, ends included. Germline CDR1 is DFQATT and CDR2 is SNEGSKA (reference sequence).

This clonotype was detected many times. The rearrangement joins TRBV6-1 to TRBJ1-5; 11 bases are shared with TRBD1. The germline V gene has CDR1 MNHNS and CDR2 SASEGT. CDR3 length: 14 amino acids. V was pared by 4 bases and J by 7 bases, with 3 bases of the junction left unmatched. The CDR3 DNA reads TGTGCCAGCAGTGCGGGACAGGGGGTCCAGCCCCAGCATTTT. Its protein product is CASSAGQGVQPQHF.

As concerns this clonotype: This clone may be a read error of a much larger clone one base away. The V and J genes are TRBV29-1 and TRBJ2-2; weak D call: TRBD2 (6 bases). The V end was cut by 5 bases, the J end by 5 bases, with 21 bases between. CDR1 SQVTM and CDR2 ANQGSEA come from the germline V gene. The CDR3 spans 16 residues. The CDR3 DNA sequence: TGCAGCGTTATACTTAGCGGCCGAACGGGTACCGGGGAGCTGTTTTTT. Residues: CSVILSGRTGTGELFF.

For this clonotype: Because it lacks the conserved phenylalanine or tryptophan at the end, this CDR3 is likely a read error. No DNA is shown, since the ends of the CDR3 on it are uncertain; the CDR3 is the one TCRdb lists. The chain joins TRBV28 to TRBJ1-6; the tabulated D call, TRBD1, remains unverified against the DNA. Looked up from germline, CDR1 is MDHEN and CDR2 is SYDVKM. The CDR3 region is 13 residues in length, termini included. CDR3 in amino acids: CASQGANNSPLHC.

Concerning this clonotype itself: Just one base apart from a much larger clone, this may be a read error. The chain is built from TRBV12-3 or TRBV12-4 and TRBJ2-7; 9 nucleotides line up with TRBD2. V shed 7 bases, J shed 3 bases, and the junction held 7 bases outside the gene matches. This CDR3 spans 14 amino acids. CDR3 bases: TGTGCCAGCACTTCGATAGCGGGGGTCTACGAGCAGTACTTC. Translating gives CASTSIAGVYEQYF.

This clonotype is a singleton in its sample. In this CDR3 the conserved last residue, phenylalanine or tryptophan, is missing, so a read error is likely. The chain carries TRBV4-2 and TRBJ1-4; D is unclear. V lost 0 bases and J lost 10, with 15 bases in between. Germline values: CDR1 LGHNA, CDR2 YNFKEQ. The CDR3 is 15 residues long. DNA of the CDR3: TGTGCCAGCAGCCAAGATGTCCGATCTGGTGTAAAACTGTTTCTT. Residues: CASSQDVRSGVKLFL.

Remarks on this clonotype: This is likely a read error, given that the CDR3 carries no conserved phenylalanine or tryptophan at its end. V usage is TRBV5-6 and J usage is TRBJ2-3; D is ambiguous. The CDR3 runs 15 residues. Germline CDR1 SGHDT, CDR2 YYEEEE. V dropped 4 bases and J dropped 2 bases, with 14 bases sitting between them. CDR3: CASSKDRFLTDTQYL. CDR3 coding DNA: TGTGCCAGCAGCAAAGATAGGTTCCTCACAGATACGCAGTATTTG.

As concerns this clonotype: The CDR3 does not end in the conserved phenylalanine or tryptophan, so this is likely a read error. The genes are TRBV11-2 and TRBJ2-7; D tentatively fits TRBD1 or TRBD2 (5 bases each). CDR1 SGHAT and CDR2 FQNNGV come from the germline V gene. The CDR3 has 13 residues. The CDR3 DNA sequence: TGTGCCAGCTGCTTCGACGGGACCTACGAACAGTACTTA. It codes for CASCFDGTYEQYL.

This clonotype occurred a few times. This may stem from a read error, because a much larger clone lies one nucleotide away. The chain carries TRBV11-3 and TRBJ1-3; D is undetermined. The CDR3 extends over 15 amino acids. The germline CDR1 and CDR2 sequences are SGHNT and YENEEA. DNA of the CDR3: TGTGCCAGAAGCTTACGGATATCCTCTGGAAACACCATATATTTT. Translation: CARSLRISSGNTIYF.

This clonotype has only a few counts. The genes are TRBV7-9 and TRBJ2-7, with TRBD1 identical over 9 bases. Germline CDR1 is SEHNR and CDR2 is FQNEAQ (reference sequence). V trimming: 2 bases; J trimming: 12 bases; junction bases outside the gene matches: 5. The CDR3 length is 12 residues. The CDR3 nucleotides are TGTGCCAGCAGCTTATACGGGACAGGGCTGTACTTC. It codes for CASSLYGTGLYF.

The V gene is TRBV6-6, the J gene TRBJ1-6; 7 bases line up with TRBD1. The V gene end was trimmed by 8 bases and the J gene end by 8 bases; junction bases not matched to a gene: 9. This CDR3 contains 14 residues. Germline V gene sequence: CDR1 MNHNY, CDR2 SVGAGI (reference sequence). The DNA of the CDR3 is TGTGCCAGCTTTTACAAGGGGGCAGATTCACCCCTCCACTTT. It yields the protein CASFYKGADSPLHF.

For this clonotype: One end of the junction fails to match germline, which may point to a read error. The chain couples TRBV4-1 to TRBJ1-3; D gene ambiguous. The CDR3 consists of 19 residues. Germline V CDR1 and CDR2: MGHRA, YSYEKL. CDR3 sequence reads: CASNQDLSRSWSSGNTICF. The DNA for the CDR3 is TGCGCCAGCAACCAAGATCTTTCACGGTCTTGGAGCTCTGGAAACACCATATGTTTT.

The V call is TRBV7-2, the J call TRBJ2-3, with 7 bases that match TRBD2. The CDR3 sequence is 12 residues long. Per the germline V gene, CDR1 is SGHTA and CDR2 is FQGNSA. V shed 5 bases and J 11 bases; nucleotides not matched to a gene: 7. The CDR3: CASSPLTSLQYF. CDR3 bases: TGTGCCAGCAGCCCCCTGACTAGCCTGCAGTATTTT.

As to this clonotype: A much more abundant neighbour one base away suggests this may be a read error. This is likely a read error, given that the CDR3 carries no conserved phenylalanine or tryptophan at its end. The chain recombines TRBV6-5 with TRBJ1-2; 7 bases match TRBD1. Germline CDR1 and CDR2: MNHEY and SVGAGI. The CDR3 totals 13 residues. Trimming removed 5 bases from V and 7 bases from J; junction bases left unmatched: 7. The CDR3 loop reads CASSTTRTGGYTL. CDR3 DNA: TGTGCCAGCAGTACTACACGGACAGGTGGCTACACCCTC.

Remarks on this clonotype: The junction departs from germline at one end; a sequencing error may be responsible. The CDR3 here is CASVGTLGANVVTF. DNA of the CDR3: TGTGCCAGCGTGGGGACCTTGGGGGCCAACGTCGTGACTTTC. This chain uses TRBV6-1 with TRBJ2-6; D perhaps matches TRBD1 (6 bases). Looked up from germline, CDR1 is MNHNS and CDR2 is SASEGT. The CDR3 consists of 14 residues.